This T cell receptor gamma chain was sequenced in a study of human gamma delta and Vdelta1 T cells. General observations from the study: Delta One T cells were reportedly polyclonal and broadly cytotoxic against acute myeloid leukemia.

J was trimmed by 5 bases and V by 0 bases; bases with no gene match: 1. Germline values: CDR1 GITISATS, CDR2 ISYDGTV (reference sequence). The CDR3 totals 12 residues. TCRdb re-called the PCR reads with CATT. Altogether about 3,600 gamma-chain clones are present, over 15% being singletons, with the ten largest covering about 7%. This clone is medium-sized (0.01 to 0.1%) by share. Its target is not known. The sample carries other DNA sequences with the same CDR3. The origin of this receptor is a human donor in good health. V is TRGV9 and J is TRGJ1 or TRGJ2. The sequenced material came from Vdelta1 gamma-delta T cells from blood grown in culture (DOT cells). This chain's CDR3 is CALWEVDYKKLF. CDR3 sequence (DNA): TGTGCCTTGTGGGAGGTGGATTATAAGAAACTCTTT.